The 3 T cell receptor beta chains below come from one sample, sequenced in a study of shared clonotypes between healthy human individuals. Profiled with immunoSEQ multiplex PCR; TCRdb holds only in-frame clones, not every one. The sample comprises hundreds of thousands of clones, about 96% of which are singletons, and more than 0.085% rests with the top ten. Naive CD8 cells, CD45RO-negative and positively selected for CCR7, excluded terminally differentiated effector memory CD45RA+ cells. Sequencing input: naive CD8+ T cells sorted from blood. These receptors originate from a woman aged 30 to 39 in good health.

The chain has TRBV27 and TRBJ2-1; 7 bases are a match to TRBD1. The CDR3 covers 16 residues. Germline lookup yields CDR1 MNHEY and CDR2 SMNVEV (reference sequence). V lost 5 bases, J lost 6 bases, and 13 bases stayed unmatched. This CDR3 is CASSPPGQGVFNEQFF. CDR3 bases: TGTGCCAGCAGTCCCCCGGGTCAGGGGGTCTTCAATGAGCAGTTCTTC.

The chain employs TRBV5-6 and TRBJ2-5; possibly TRBD2 for D (6 bases). Matching the DNA end better, TRBJ2-7 makes the J call doubtful. The germline gives CDR1 SGHDT, CDR2 YYEEEE. The CDR3 consists of 14 residues. The CDR3 bases are TGTGCCAGCAGCTTAGGTGGGGACTTCTACGAGCAGTACTTC. Translation gives CASSLGGDFYEQYF.

This rearrangement joins TRBV5-4 to TRBJ1-2; D ambiguous. In germline, CDR1 is SGHNT, CDR2 YYREEE (reference sequence). V lost 6 bases and J lost 8, with 14 bases in between. The CDR3 has 12 residues. The CDR3, as DNA: TGTGCCAGCACCTCCAGGAGGCGGGGCTACACCTTC. This gives the protein CASTSRRRGYTF. Full variable domain (missing parts from reference TRBV5-4 and TRBJ1-2): ETGVTQSPTHLIKTRGQQVTLRCSSQSGHNTVSWYQQALGQGPQFIFQYYREEENGRGNFPPRFSGLQFPNYSSELNVNALELDDSALYLCASTSRRRGYTFGSGTRLTVV.